Below are 17 T cell receptor beta chains sequenced from a single sample in a study of blood T cell repertoires in COVID-19. Repertoires were generated with immunoSEQ multiplex PCR, while TCRdb's copy carries only in-frame clones and drops some. The table shows more than 85,000 clones, with 65% to 90% occurring only once. The source material was peripheral blood. The receptors come from an older woman with acute or convalescent COVID-19.

The genes are TRBV7-2 and TRBJ2-7; tentatively, D is TRBD2 (7 bases). Germline CDR1 and CDR2: SGHTA and FQGNSA. V lost 4 bases to trimming and J lost 4 bases, with 14 bases between them. The length of the CDR3 is 14 residues. CDR3 loop: CASSSWGGRYEQYF. CDR3 in DNA: TGTGCCAGCAGCTCTTGGGGGGGCCGTTACGAGCAGTACTTC.

The chain employs TRBV6-4 and TRBJ2-5; D is unclear. Looked up from germline, CDR1 is MRHNA and CDR2 is SNTAGT. The CDR3 is 19 residues long. Trimming removed 2 bases from V and 3 bases from J, with 25 bases in between. This chain's CDR3 is CASSDVEERPFIRKETQYF. DNA for the CDR3: TGTGCCAGCAGTGACGTAGAAGAACGCCCGTTTATCCGAAAAGAGACCCAGTACTTC.

The rearrangement joins TRBV6-2 or TRBV6-3 to TRBJ1-1; weak D call: TRBD1 (6 bases). V dropped 0 bases and J dropped 6 bases, with 14 bases sitting between them. Per germline, CDR1 MNHEY and CDR2 SVGEGT. The CDR3 is made up of 15 amino acids. The DNA of the CDR3 is TGTGCCAGCAGTTACTCGAGCCAGGGGTTCCCTGAAGCTTTCTTT. Its protein is CASSYSSQGFPEAFF.

V is TRBV3-1 (or the pseudogene TRBV3-2) and J is TRBJ1-6, with 11 bases aligning to TRBD1. Germline CDR1 and CDR2: LGHDT and YNNKEL (reference sequence). The V and J ends lost 3 bases and 10 bases, in that order; junction bases with no gene match: 14. This CDR3 region has 18 residues. As DNA, the CDR3 is TGTGCCAGCAGCCATGGGACAGGGGGGATAACGGTAGGATCACCCCTCCACTTT. Protein: CASSHGTGGITVGSPLHF.

The chain has TRBV24-1 and TRBJ2-3, with D tentatively TRBD2 (6 bases). The germline V and J ends were trimmed by 0 bases and 4 bases, with 13 bases remaining between them. The CDR3 is 16 amino acids. Germline assignment: CDR1 KGHDR and CDR2 SFDVKD. In nucleotides, the CDR3 is TGTGCCACCAGTGATTTGCGGCTAGCGATGCCAGATACGCAGTATTTT. It yields the protein CATSDLRLAMPDTQYF.

The chain is built from TRBV2 and TRBJ1-5; D gene uncertain. V was cut by 8 bases and J by 3 bases, with 14 bases left in between. The germline V gene has CDR1 SNHLY and CDR2 FYNNEI. This CDR3 spans 14 amino acids. The chain's CDR3 is CASRGGSTNQPQHF. The DNA for the CDR3 is TGTGCCAGCCGTGGAGGGAGCACCAATCAGCCCCAGCATTTT.

This sequence joins TRBV24-1 and TRBJ1-1; maybe TRBD1 (5 bases). The CDR3 has 11 amino acids. V was clipped by 5 bases and J by 7 bases, with 7 bases between them. Germline CDR1 is KGHDR and CDR2 is SFDVKD. CDR3 in DNA: TGTGCCACCAGTGGCGGGGGTGAAGCTTTCTTT. Encoded protein: CATSGGGEAFF.

This clone was detected once. Here the CDR3 DNA reads TGCAGCGTTGAAGAAAGACAGGGGGCAACTGAAGCTTTCTTT. It is translated as CSVEERQGATEAFF. J is TRBJ1-1 and V is TRBV29-1; TRBD1 matches at 10 bases. With 0 bases clipped from V and 5 bases from J, the junction kept 3 bases outside the gene matches. This CDR3 comprises 14 residues. CDR1 and CDR2 from the germline V gene are SQVTM and ANQGSEA. Together with reference TRBV29-1 and TRBJ1-1, the CDR3 gives the full variable domain: SAVISQKPSRDICQRGTSLTIQCQVDSQVTMMFWYRQQPGQSLTLIATANQGSEATYESGFVIDKFPISRPNLTFSTLTVSNMSPEDSSIYLCSVEERQGATEAFFGQGTRLTVV.

This clone was detected only once. The chain joins TRBV3-1 (or the pseudogene TRBV3-2) to TRBJ1-1; the D gene is possibly TRBD1 (5 bases). V was pared by 2 bases and J by 4 bases, with 11 bases between. This CDR3 contains 14 residues. The germline gives CDR1 LGHDT, CDR2 YNNKEL (reference sequence). This CDR3 is CASSQLGGITEAFF. The CDR3 DNA follows: TGTGCCAGCAGCCAATTGGGGGGGATCACTGAAGCTTTCTTT.

The chain carries TRBV30 and TRBJ1-4; D unclear. CDR1 and CDR2 from the germline V gene are GTSNPN and SVGIG (reference sequence). This CDR3 has 11 amino acids. As DNA, the CDR3 is TGTGCAGTGGCGGGGTATGAAAAACTGTTTTTT. This codes for CAVAGYEKLFF.

The V gene is TRBV2, the J gene TRBJ2-5; TRBD2 is a possible D gene (5 bases). Trimming cost V 6 bases and J 2 bases, with 13 bases left between them. CDR3 length: 14 amino acids. Germline-derived CDR1 and CDR2 are SNHLY and FYNNEI. The CDR3 loop is CASSQGGFQETQYF. CDR3 in DNA: TGTGCCAGCAGCCAAGGCGGGTTTCAAGAGACCCAGTACTTC.

V and J are TRBV4-3 and TRBJ2-4; no definite D call. V shed 1 base and J shed 1 base, with 11 bases lying between them. Germline V gene lookup returns CDR1 LGHNA and CDR2 YSLEER. This CDR3 has 16 amino acids. The CDR3, as DNA: TGCGCCAGCAGCCAAGGAATTCAGGCCGCCAAAAACATTCAGTACTTC. Residues: CASSQGIQAAKNIQYF.

The chain has TRBV5-4 and TRBJ1-1; D uncertain. V lost 0 bases and J 1 base, leaving 7 bases between the germline ends. The CDR3 has 14 residues. Germline-derived CDR1 and CDR2 are SGHNT and YYREEE (reference sequence). CDR3 protein: CASSLAAENTEAFF. The CDR3 coding sequence is TGTGCCAGCAGCTTGGCCGCAGAGAACACTGAAGCTTTCTTT. Combining the CDR3 with reference TRBV5-4 and TRBJ1-1 gives the whole variable domain ETGVTQSPTHLIKTRGQQVTLRCSSQSGHNTVSWYQQALGQGPQFIFQYYREEENGRGNFPPRFSGLQFPNYSSELNVNALELDDSALYLCASSLAAENTEAFFGQGTRLTVV.

The chain employs TRBV5-4 and TRBJ2-1; 7 bases line up with TRBD1. V shed 0 bases and J 4 bases; nucleotides not matched to a gene: 10. This CDR3 spans 17 amino acids. Per germline, CDR1 SGHNT and CDR2 YYREEE (reference sequence). The CDR3 DNA is TGTGCCAGCAGCTTGGTGAGGGGGCAACGATCTTACAATGAGCAGTTCTTC. Amino acids: CASSLVRGQRSYNEQFF.

The sample holds one count of this clone. The genes are TRBV7-2 and TRBJ2-2, with 8 nucleotides matching TRBD1. The V gene's germline CDR1 is SGHTA and CDR2 FQGNSA. This CDR3 is 16 amino acids long. With V trimmed by 1 base and J by 3 bases, 4 bases remained unmatched. CDR3 in DNA: TGTGCCAGCAGCTTAGTTCAGGGGGCCCACACCGGGGAGCTGTTTTTT. Encoded protein: CASSLVQGAHTGELFF. Full variable domain (missing parts from reference TRBV7-2 and TRBJ2-2): GAGVSQSPSNKVTEKGKDVELRCDPISGHTALYWYRQSLGQGLEFLIYFQGNSAPDKSGLPSDRFSAERTGGSVSTLTIQRTQQEDSAVYLCASSLVQGAHTGELFFGEGSRLTVL.

This chain joins TRBV7-2 and TRBJ2-7; 10 bases agree with TRBD1. The ends lost 1 base at V and 4 bases at J; junction bases unmatched: 7. Germline V gives CDR1 SGHTA, CDR2 FQGNSA. The CDR3 length is 16 residues. CDR3: CASSLGQGAGRYEQYF. The CDR3 DNA sequence: TGTGCCAGCAGCTTAGGACAGGGGGCTGGGCGGTACGAGCAGTACTTC.

The chain joins TRBV7-6 to TRBJ2-3; 8 bases align to TRBD2. CDR1 and CDR2 (germline): SGHVS, FNYEAQ. This CDR3 is 16 amino acids long. The V gene end was trimmed by 4 bases and the J gene end by 6 bases; junction bases not matched to a gene: 12. Here the CDR3 DNA reads TGTGCCAGCAGCTCCCTGGACGGGAGGGGACGCGATACGCAGTATTTT. Amino acids: CASSSLDGRGRDTQYF.